This entry lists 12 T cell receptor beta chains sequenced from one sample in a study of blood T cells in healthy people across ages. A second PCR, run for about 7 to 11 cycles, used a sample-barcoded 5' primer plus a J-beta primer mix. TCRdb called the 5' RACE reads again in MiXCR, with one record for every CDR3 protein. The sample consists of around 1.5 million distinct CDR3 sequences, 42% of them appearing once. Sequenced material: blood. The receptors here all came from a woman aged 18-30 years in good health.

The chain employs TRBV20-1 and TRBJ2-1; D is possibly TRBD2 (5 bases). This CDR3 has 15 amino acids. Germline V gene sequence: CDR1 DFQATT, CDR2 SNEGSKA (reference sequence). The V and J ends lost 0 bases and 8 bases respectively, with 17 bases between them. CDR3 sequence: CSARDMERSVDEQFF. The CDR3 DNA follows: TGCAGTGCTAGAGATATGGAGCGGAGCGTGGATGAGCAGTTCTTC.

The chain joins TRBV30 to TRBJ2-4; TRBD2 is a possible D gene (6 bases). The assigned J gene may be wrong: the sequence end matches TRBJ2-7 better. The germline V gene encodes CDR1 GTSNPN and CDR2 SVGIG (reference sequence). The CDR3 has 12 residues. The CDR3 here is CALEGSGYEQYF. Written as DNA, the CDR3 is TGTGCCTTAGAAGGTAGCGGCTACGAGCAGTACTTC.

The rearrangement joins TRBV20-1 to TRBJ2-4; 8 nucleotides line up with TRBD1. The J call may be faulty, since TRBJ2-7 better matches the DNA end. Looked up from germline, CDR1 is DFQATT and CDR2 is SNEGSKA (reference sequence). The CDR3 loop spans 14 amino acids. The CDR3 region is CSASLPRDRYEQYF. The CDR3 coding sequence is TGCAGTGCTAGTCTCCCCCGGGACAGGTACGAGCAGTACTTC.

The V call is TRBV20-1, the J call TRBJ2-1, with D perhaps matching TRBD2 (6 bases). Trimming left V 0 bases short and J 0 bases short, with 18 bases between. The CDR3 is 18 amino acids. Germline V gene sequence: CDR1 DFQATT, CDR2 SNEGSKA (reference sequence). The CDR3 region is CSAREGGWGAFSYNEQFF. The CDR3 DNA is TGCAGTGCTAGAGAGGGGGGATGGGGAGCGTTCTCCTACAATGAGCAGTTCTTC.

V usage is TRBV10-1 and J usage is TRBJ2-1, with a tentative D call TRBD2 (7 bases). Germline loops: CDR1 WNHNN, CDR2 SYGVQD (reference sequence). The CDR3 contains 13 residues. V lost 3 bases and J 9 bases, leaving 12 bases between the germline ends. The CDR3 sequence: CASSDGGGPEQFF. CDR3 sequence (DNA): TGCGCCAGCAGTGATGGGGGGGGCCCTGAGCAGTTCTTC.

At least ten counts were recorded for this clonotype. This chain joins TRBV10-3 and TRBJ2-1; D possibly corresponds to TRBD2 (6 bases). The V gene lost 4 bases and the J gene lost 5 bases, with 15 bases spanning the gap. The CDR3 is 15 amino acids. Germline V gene sequence: CDR1 ENHRY, CDR2 SYGVKD. The CDR3 DNA follows: TGTGCCATCAGTGGCGGGGTCACCGTGGACAATGAGCAGTTCTTC. Translation: CAISGGVTVDNEQFF.

This clonotype occurred a few times. The chain employs TRBV5-1 and TRBJ2-1; D tentatively fits TRBD1 or TRBD2 (5 bases each). The germline V gene encodes CDR1 SGHRS and CDR2 YFSETQ. Deletions cut 3 bases from V and 4 bases from J, with 14 bases between. The CDR3 length is 15 residues. CDR3 region: CASSSSGTEYNEQFF. CDR3 DNA: TGCGCCAGCAGCTCCTCCGGGACGGAGTACAATGAGCAGTTCTTC.

The rearrangement links TRBV6-1 to TRBJ2-1; D possibly uses TRBD1 or TRBD2 (6 bases each). Trimming pared 2 bases from V and 12 bases from J, leaving 17 bases between. Germline V gives CDR1 MNHNS, CDR2 SASEGT. CDR3 length equals 14 residues. The CDR3 coding sequence is TGTGCCAGCAGTGAACGGCCGGGGGCCGGGTGGCAGTTCTTC. Its protein product is CASSERPGAGWQFF.

The chain recombines TRBV7-8 with TRBJ1-4, with no clear D. In germline, CDR1 is SGHVS, CDR2 FQNEAQ. V lost 5 bases and J 5 bases, leaving 12 bases between the germline ends. The CDR3 is made up of 14 amino acids. CDR3 in amino acids: CASSLSMGNEKLFF. The CDR3 coding sequence is TGTGCCAGCAGCCTCAGTATGGGAAATGAAAAACTGTTTTTT.

This clonotype was seen a few times. The chain recombines TRBV9 with TRBJ2-3, with 7 bases identical to TRBD2. The CDR3 has 16 amino acids. The V gene end was trimmed by 0 bases and the J gene end by 2 bases; junction bases not matched to a gene: 6. Germline V CDR1 and CDR2: SGDLS, YYNGEE. The CDR3 region is CASSVARLATTDTQYF. CDR3 sequence (DNA): TGTGCCAGCAGCGTAGCCAGACTAGCCACCACAGATACGCAGTATTTT. The full variable domain, completed using reference TRBV9 and TRBJ2-3, is DSGVTQTPKHLITATGQRVTLRCSPRSGDLSVYWYQQSLDQGLQFLIQYYNGEERAKGNILERFSAQQFPDLHSELNLSSLELGDSALYFCASSVARLATTDTQYFGPGTRLTVL.

This clonotype was picked up a small number of times. The J gene is TRBJ1-5, the V gene TRBV5-1; no clear D gene. Germline values: CDR1 SGHRS, CDR2 YFSETQ. V lost 2 bases and J 5 bases, leaving 11 bases between the germline ends. CDR3 length equals 14 residues. In DNA form, the CDR3 reads TGCGCCAGCAGCTTTACGGGTCCGGATCAGCCCCAGCATTTT. It translates to CASSFTGPDQPQHF.

The chain combines TRBV3-1 with TRBJ2-3, with 8 bases lining up with TRBD1. V shed 1 base and J 6 bases; nucleotides not matched to a gene: 6. Looked up from germline, CDR1 is LGHDT and CDR2 is YNNKEL (reference sequence). This CDR3 comprises 15 residues. This CDR3 is CASSQGGTGIDTQYF. The DNA for the CDR3 is TGTGCCAGCAGCCAAGGGGGGACAGGCATCGATACGCAGTATTTT.